A single TCR beta chain is shown here with its context. Trimming left V 0 bases short and J 0 bases short, with 8 bases between. Germline values: CDR1 MNHEY, CDR2 SVGAGI. The CDR3 totals 15 residues. The source of the sample is a study of T-cell memory formation after mild COVID-19. Across the whole study: TCR clusters showed largely donor specificity.

The authors produced TCR alpha and TCR beta cDNA libraries with sample barcodes and UMIs by 5'RACE using constant-segment primers. One entry per CDR3 protein results from TCRdb running MiXCR on the 5' RACE reads. Among roughly 340,000 distinct CDR3 sequences, under 25% were seen once, and the ten largest hold 21%. The chain recombines TRBV6-5 with TRBJ1-1; perhaps TRBD1 as D (5 bases). Source material: PBMCs or a T cell subset sorted from them (not recorded which). This clonotype was sampled from a man between 18 and 29 years old who had mild COVID-19 (a few samples of this study predate the infection). Cell type and time point are not known. The CDR3 here is CASSYSGTMNTEAFF. The CDR3 DNA sequence: TGTGCCAGCAGTTACTCAGGGACGATGAACACTGAAGCTTTCTTT.